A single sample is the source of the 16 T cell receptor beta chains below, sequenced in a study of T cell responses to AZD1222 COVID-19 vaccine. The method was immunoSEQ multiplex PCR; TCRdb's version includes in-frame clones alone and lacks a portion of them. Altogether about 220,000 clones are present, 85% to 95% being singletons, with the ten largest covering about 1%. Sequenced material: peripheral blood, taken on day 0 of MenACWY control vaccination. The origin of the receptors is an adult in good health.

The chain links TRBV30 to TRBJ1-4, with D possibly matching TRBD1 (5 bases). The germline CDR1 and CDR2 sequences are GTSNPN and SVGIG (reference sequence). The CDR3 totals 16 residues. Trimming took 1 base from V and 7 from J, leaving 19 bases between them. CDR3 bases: TGTGCCTGGAGTGGTCTAAGTAGGGGAGGAAGTGAAAAACTGTTTTTT. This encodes CAWSGLSRGGSEKLFF.

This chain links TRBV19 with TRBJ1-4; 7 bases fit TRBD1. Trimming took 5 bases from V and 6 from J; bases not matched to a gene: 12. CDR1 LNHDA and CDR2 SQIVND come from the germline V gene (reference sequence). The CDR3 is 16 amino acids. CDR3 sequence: CASSAHPRTGDEKLFF. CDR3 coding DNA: TGTGCCAGTAGTGCTCACCCCCGGACAGGCGATGAAAAACTGTTTTTT.

The CDR3 loop is CASRDLQGSPLHF. In DNA, the CDR3 is TGTGCCAGCAGGGACCTACAGGGTTCACCCCTCCACTTT. V gene TRBV27 combines with J gene TRBJ1-6, with TRBD1 as a possible D gene (6 bases). The CDR3 runs to 13 residues. The germline V gene encodes CDR1 MNHEY and CDR2 SMNVEV (reference sequence). V dropped 6 bases and J dropped 9 bases, with 12 bases sitting between them.

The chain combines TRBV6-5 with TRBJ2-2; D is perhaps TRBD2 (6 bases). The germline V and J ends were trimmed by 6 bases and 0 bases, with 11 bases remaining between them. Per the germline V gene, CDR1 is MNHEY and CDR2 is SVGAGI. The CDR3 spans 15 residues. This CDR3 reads CASSPRGANTGELFF. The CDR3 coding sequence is TGTGCCAGCAGCCCCCGCGGGGCGAACACCGGGGAGCTGTTTTTT.

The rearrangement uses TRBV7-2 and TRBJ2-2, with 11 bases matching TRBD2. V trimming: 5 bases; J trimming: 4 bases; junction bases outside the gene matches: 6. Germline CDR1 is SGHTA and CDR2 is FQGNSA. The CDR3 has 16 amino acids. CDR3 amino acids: CASSPLSGGVTGELFF. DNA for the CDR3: TGTGCCAGCAGCCCCCTTAGCGGGGGGGTCACCGGGGAGCTGTTTTTT.

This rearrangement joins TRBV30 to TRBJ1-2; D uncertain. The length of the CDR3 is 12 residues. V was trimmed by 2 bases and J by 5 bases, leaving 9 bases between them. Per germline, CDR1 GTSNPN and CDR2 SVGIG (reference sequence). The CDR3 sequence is CAWSNPLYGYTF. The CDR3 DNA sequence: TGTGCCTGGAGTAACCCTTTATATGGCTACACCTTC.

The CDR3 nucleotides are TGTGCCAGCAGCCACAGACCAGGGAGGATCAATGAGCAGTTCTTC. This gives the protein CASSHRPGRINEQFF. J is TRBJ2-1 and V is TRBV11-3; TRBD2 might be the D (6 bases). Germline CDR1 is SGHNT and CDR2 is YENEEA. CDR3 length: 15 residues. The V end was cut by 5 bases, the J end by 6 bases, with 17 bases between.

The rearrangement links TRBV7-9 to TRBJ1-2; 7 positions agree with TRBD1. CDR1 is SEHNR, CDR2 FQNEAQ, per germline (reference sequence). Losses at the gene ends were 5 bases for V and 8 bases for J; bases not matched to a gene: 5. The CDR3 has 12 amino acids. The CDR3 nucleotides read TGTGCCAGCAGCCCCTCAGGGGGGGGCTACACCTTC. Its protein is CASSPSGGGYTF.

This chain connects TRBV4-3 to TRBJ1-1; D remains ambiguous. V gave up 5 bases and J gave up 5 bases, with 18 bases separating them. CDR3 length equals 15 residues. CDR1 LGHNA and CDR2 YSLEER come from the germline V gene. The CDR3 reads CASSNGPGAGTEAFF. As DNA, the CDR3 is TGCGCCAGCAGCAACGGACCCGGCGCGGGTACTGAAGCTTTCTTT.

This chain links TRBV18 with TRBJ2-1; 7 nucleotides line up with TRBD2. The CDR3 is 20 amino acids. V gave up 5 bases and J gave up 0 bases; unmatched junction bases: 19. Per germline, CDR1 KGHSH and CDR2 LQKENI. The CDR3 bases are TGTGCCAGCTCAAGAGGACTTCTGACTGGGGGGGGGAGCTCCTACAATGAGCAGTTCTTC. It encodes CASSRGLLTGGGSSYNEQFF.

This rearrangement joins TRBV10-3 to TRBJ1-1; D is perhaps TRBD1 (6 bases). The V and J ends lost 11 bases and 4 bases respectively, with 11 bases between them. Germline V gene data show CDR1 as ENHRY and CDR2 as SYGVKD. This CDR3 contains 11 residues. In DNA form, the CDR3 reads TGTGCCGTCGACAGGCGCACTGAAGCTTTCTTT. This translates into CAVDRRTEAFF.

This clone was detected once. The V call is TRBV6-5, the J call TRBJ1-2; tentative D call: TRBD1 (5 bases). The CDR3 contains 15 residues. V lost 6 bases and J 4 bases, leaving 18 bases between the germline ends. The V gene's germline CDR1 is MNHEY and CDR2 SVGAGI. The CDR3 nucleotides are TGTGCCAGCAGGGGAGGGAGGGGCGTAGTCTATGGCTACACCTTC. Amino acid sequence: CASRGGRGVVYGYTF.

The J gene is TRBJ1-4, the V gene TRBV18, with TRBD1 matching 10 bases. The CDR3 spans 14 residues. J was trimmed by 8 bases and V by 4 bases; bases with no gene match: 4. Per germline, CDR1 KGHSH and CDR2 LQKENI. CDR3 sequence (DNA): TGTGCCAGCTCACAGACAGGGGGCGAAGAAAAACTGTTTTTT. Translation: CASSQTGGEEKLFF.

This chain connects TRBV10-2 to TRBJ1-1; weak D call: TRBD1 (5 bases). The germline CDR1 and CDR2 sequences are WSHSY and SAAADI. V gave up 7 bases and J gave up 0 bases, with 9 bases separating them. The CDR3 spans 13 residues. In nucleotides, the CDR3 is TGCGCCAGCATGGGGACTTTGAACACTGAAGCTTTCTTT. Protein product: CASMGTLNTEAFF.

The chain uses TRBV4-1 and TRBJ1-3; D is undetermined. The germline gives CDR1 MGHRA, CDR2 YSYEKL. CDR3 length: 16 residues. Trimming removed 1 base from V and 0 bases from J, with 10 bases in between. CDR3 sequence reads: CASSQVPADSGNTIYF. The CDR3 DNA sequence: TGCGCCAGCAGCCAAGTCCCTGCCGACTCTGGAAACACCATATATTTT.

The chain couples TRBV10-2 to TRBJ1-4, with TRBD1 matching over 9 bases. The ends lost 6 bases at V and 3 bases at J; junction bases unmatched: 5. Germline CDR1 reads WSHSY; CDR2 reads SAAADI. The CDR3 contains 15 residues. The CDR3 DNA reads TGCGCCAGCAGGGACAGGGGCGGTTCTAATGAAAAACTGTTTTTT. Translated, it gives CASRDRGGSNEKLFF.